A single sample is the source of the 4 T cell receptor beta chains below, sequenced in a study of T cell responses to AZD1222 COVID-19 vaccine. Method: immunoSEQ multiplex PCR; TCRdb's copy keeps in-frame clones and lacks some. The sample records over 150,000 clones, about 86% being singletons. The sequencing here drew on peripheral blood, taken on day 0 of MenACWY control vaccination. The origin of the receptors is an adult in good health.

The chain is built from TRBV7-9 and TRBJ1-2; 8 bases align to TRBD1. CDR3 size: 13 residues. Germline CDR1 and CDR2: SEHNR and FQNEAQ (reference sequence). V was pared by 5 bases and J by 8 bases, with 7 bases of the junction left unmatched. The CDR3 coding sequence is TGTGCCAGCAGCGTTCAGGGGGCTGGAGGCTACACCTTC. Amino acid sequence: CASSVQGAGGYTF.

The chain carries TRBV29-1 and TRBJ1-4; D gene uncertain. The V and J ends lost 0 bases and 10 bases respectively, with 18 bases between them. This CDR3 is 15 amino acids long. Looked up from germline, CDR1 is SQVTM and CDR2 is ANQGSEA. The DNA for the CDR3 is TGCAGCGTTGAAGAAGATGGCATACGCAGTGGAAAACTGTTTTTT. The encoded protein is CSVEEDGIRSGKLFF.

This rearrangement joins TRBV19 to TRBJ1-5, with a tentative D call TRBD1 (6 bases). The V end lost 5 bases, the J end lost 7 bases, and 12 bases lay between the germline ends. The CDR3 sequence is 13 residues long. Germline loops: CDR1 LNHDA, CDR2 SQIVND (reference sequence). CDR3 amino acids: CASSLSGVQPQHF. The CDR3 DNA reads TGTGCCAGTAGTTTATCAGGGGTGCAGCCCCAGCATTTT.

The rearrangement uses TRBV5-5 and TRBJ2-7, with 10 positions matching TRBD2. Germline loops: CDR1 SGHKS, CDR2 YYEKEE (reference sequence). Trimming cost V 0 bases and J 6 bases; bases outside gene matches: 9. The CDR3 has 16 amino acids. In DNA, the CDR3 is TGTGCCAGCAGCTTGGGGCCTAGCGGGGGTTACAGCGAGCAGTACGTC. It specifies CASSLGPSGGYSEQYV.